This T cell receptor (beta chain) originates from a study of cytomegalovirus exposure and HLA in healthy donors. Study details: The roughly 100 million unique TCR beta sequences, from roughly 170 million T cells, were found by an earlier analysis.

In the case of this clone: Its matching antigen is unknown.

Study-level results: Later genetic work tied a missense DCLRE1C variant to beta-chain V and J trimming. Immune exposure was documented only through CMV serostatus.

Researchers ran the PCR with 60 Vbeta and 13 Jbeta primers. Here immunoSEQ multiplex PCR was the method, and the copy in TCRdb shows in-frame clones only, minus some. The sample lists fewer than 200,000 clones, roughly 67% occurring once. V shed 3 bases and J shed 4 bases, with 13 bases lying between them. The CDR3 covers 14 residues. Germline CDR1 reads SGHTA; CDR2 reads FQGNSA. This chain links TRBV7-2 with TRBJ2-7; D might be TRBD1 (6 bases). The sample consisted of PBMCs. The clonotype comes from a young woman in good health and CMV-seropositive. CDR3 sequence (DNA): TGTGCCAGCAGCTTTGGACAGCTCGGGTACGAGCAGTACTTC. Residues: CASSFGQLGYEQYF.